This is a list of T cell receptor beta chains from one sample in a study of control samples from healthy donors and cancer patients. Generated by immunoSEQ multiplex PCR, the TCRdb table keeps only in-frame clones and is missing some. The table includes approximately 150,000 clones, roughly nine tenths detected once. Sequenced sample: blood. The receptors derive from a man between 18 and 29 years old in good health. Each CDR3 is given with its conserved first and last residue. The order of the fields is clone size, V gene, D gene, J gene, CDR3 DNA, CDR3 protein. The D gene is left open where the match is weak. Rows give clone size only sometimes, using once, few, many, or a class for an expanded clone.

size: -; V: TRBV4-1; D: -; J: TRBJ1-1; DNA: TGCGCCAGCAGCCCCACCGCGGGGTCGAACACTGAAGCTTTCTTT; CDR3: CASSPTAGSNTEAFF
size: -; V: TRBV19; D: TRBD1; J: TRBJ2-7; DNA: TGTGCCAGTAGTCCTGGGACAGGGGGTTTCTACGAGCAGTACTTC; CDR3: CASSPGTGGFYEQYF
size: -; V: TRBV4-3; D: TRBD1; J: TRBJ2-3; DNA: TGCGCCAGCAGCCTTTTGTGGACAGGACGTTCTAGCACAGATACGCAGTATTTT; CDR3: CASSLLWTGRSSTDTQYF
size: -; V: TRBV27; D: TRBD1; J: TRBJ1-5; DNA: TGTGCCAGCAGTCAAAAGGGACAGGGGATTCAGCCCCAGCATTTT; CDR3: CASSQKGQGIQPQHF
size: -; V: TRBV10-3; D: -; J: TRBJ1-2; DNA: TGTGCCATCAGTGAGTCGGACGGATCTATGGTCGGCTACACCTTC; CDR3: CAISESDGSMVGYTF
size: -; V: TRBV6-5; D: TRBD1; J: TRBJ1-2; DNA: TGTGCCAGCAGCGAGGCAGGGGGATATGGCTACACCTTC; CDR3: CASSEAGGYGYTF
size: -; V: TRBV28; D: -; J: TRBJ2-4; DNA: TGTGCCAGCACCCAGTACCCGGACATCCTAGCCAAAAACATTCAGTACTTC; CDR3: CASTQYPDILAKNIQYF
size: -; V: TRBV19; D: -; J: TRBJ2-1; DNA: TGTGCCAGTAGTATGGGAGGGGGCTCCTACAATGAGCAGTTCTTC; CDR3: CASSMGGGSYNEQFF
size: once; V: TRBV4-2; D: TRBD2; J: TRBJ2-1; DNA: TGTGCCAGCAGCCGGAGGGGACTAGCGGGGGAATACAATGAGCAGTTCTTC; CDR3: CASSRRGLAGEYNEQFF
size: -; V: TRBV6-4; D: TRBD1; J: TRBJ2-3; DNA: TGTGCCAGCAGTGATGGGACAGGGAGCACAGATACGCAGTATTTT; CDR3: CASSDGTGSTDTQYF
size: -; V: TRBV5-1; D: -; J: TRBJ1-2; DNA: TGCGCCAGCAGCTTGGATCGGGGAGTGGTCTATGGCTACACCTTC; CDR3: CASSLDRGVVYGYTF
size: -; V: TRBV27; D: -; J: TRBJ1-2; DNA: TGTGCCAGCAGTTTATCAGGAGGGTCTAACTATGGCTACACCTTC; CDR3: CASSLSGGSNYGYTF
size: once; V: TRBV2; D: -; J: TRBJ1-6; DNA: TGTGCCAGCACAGACAGGAGCTCCTATAATTCACCCCTCCACTTT; CDR3: CASTDRSSYNSPLHF
size: -; V: TRBV3-1/TRBV3-2; D: -; J: TRBJ2-3; DNA: TGTGCCAGCAGCCAAGGAGGGGGGGCCGGAGCAGATACGCAGTATTTT; CDR3: CASSQGGGAGADTQYF
size: -; V: TRBV2; D: -; J: TRBJ1-5; DNA: TGTGCCAGCAGTGAGACAGTGAATAGCAATCAGCCCCAGCATTTT; CDR3: CASSETVNSNQPQHF
size: -; V: TRBV19; D: TRBD1; J: TRBJ1-4; DNA: TGTGCCAGTAGTATCCGGGACAGTCACACTAATGAAAAACTGTTTTTT; CDR3: CASSIRDSHTNEKLFF
size: -; V: TRBV6-5; D: -; J: TRBJ1-5; DNA: TGTGCCAGCAGTTACTCAAAATACCAGCCCCAGCATTTT; CDR3: CASSYSKYQPQHF
size: -; V: TRBV6-2/TRBV6-3; D: -; J: TRBJ2-3; DNA: TGTGCCAGCGGTTCAGGGGGAGGTCCAGATACGCAGTATTTT; CDR3: CASGSGGGPDTQYF
size: -; V: TRBV7-3; D: TRBD1; J: TRBJ2-3; DNA: TGTGCCAGCAGCCAGAGGGGACAGCGCACAGATACGCAGTATTTT; CDR3: CASSQRGQRTDTQYF
size: -; V: TRBV5-4; D: TRBD2; J: TRBJ2-1; DNA: TGTGCCAGCAGCTGGCTAGCGGGGGGGACCTACAATGAGCAGTTCTTC; CDR3: CASSWLAGGTYNEQFF
size: -; V: TRBV2; D: -; J: TRBJ2-4; DNA: TGTGCCAGCAGTGAATTAGTGGGCCGGAACATTCAGTACTTC; CDR3: CASSELVGRNIQYF
size: -; V: TRBV1; D: -; J: TRBJ1-5; DNA: TGCACCAGCAGCCTCGGGCTTGTGATGGGTCAGCCCCAGCATTTT; CDR3: CTSSLGLVMGQPQHF
size: few; V: TRBV9; D: -; J: TRBJ2-7; DNA: TGTGCCAGCAGCGTAGGAGTCGGGGTGTACGAGCAGTACTTC; CDR3: CASSVGVGVYEQYF
size: -; V: TRBV6-5; D: TRBD1; J: TRBJ1-2; DNA: TGTGCCAGCAGAGGTACAGGGGTTAACTATGGCTACACCTTC; CDR3: CASRGTGVNYGYTF
size: -; V: TRBV4-1; D: -; J: TRBJ2-7; DNA: TGCGCCAGCAGCCCCTCCTGGAAGGGCGCAAGCTCCTACGAGCAGTACTTC; CDR3: CASSPSWKGASSYEQYF
size: -; V: TRBV29-1; D: TRBD1; J: TRBJ1-2; DNA: TGCAGCGTCCGAGAACCGGGACAGCGATTCAACTATGGCTACACCTTC; CDR3: CSVREPGQRFNYGYTF
size: -; V: TRBV3-1/TRBV3-2; D: -; J: TRBJ1-1; DNA: TGTGCCAGCAGCCCTCCCCGGGCCAGGGTCTGGTACACTGAAGCTTTCTTT; CDR3: CASSPPRARVWYTEAFF
size: -; V: TRBV4-2; D: -; J: TRBJ1-4; DNA: TGTGCCAGCAGCGCAACGACCCCGAGGGGGAAACTGTTTTTT; CDR3: CASSATTPRGKLFF
size: once; V: TRBV19; D: -; J: TRBJ1-2; DNA: TGTGCCAGTAGTATCGCCACGGCTAACTATGGCTACACCTTC; CDR3: CASSIATANYGYTF
size: few; V: TRBV27; D: TRBD1; J: TRBJ2-7; DNA: TGTGCCAGCAGTATCACACCCGCAACAGGGGCCCCCTACGAGCAGTACTTC; CDR3: CASSITPATGAPYEQYF
size: -; V: TRBV28; D: -; J: TRBJ2-1; DNA: TGTGCCAGCAGCTGGGGGCAGGATTACAATGAGCAGTTCTTC; CDR3: CASSWGQDYNEQFF
size: few; V: TRBV6-4; D: TRBD1; J: TRBJ1-2; DNA: TGTGCCAGCAGTCGTCAGACAGGGGGCTTTTCGGGCTACACCTTC; CDR3: CASSRQTGGFSGYTF
size: -; V: TRBV19; D: -; J: TRBJ2-1; DNA: TGTGCCAGTAGTATAGATCTTGCGACAGGCGCCTACAATGAGCAGTTCTTC; CDR3: CASSIDLATGAYNEQFF
size: few; V: TRBV6-5; D: -; J: TRBJ2-7; DNA: TGTGCCAGCAGTTACGGCGGTACCTACGAGCAGTACTTC; CDR3: CASSYGGTYEQYF
size: -; V: TRBV30; D: -; J: TRBJ2-7; DNA: TGTGCCTGGAGTGTACAGGCTTCCTACGAGCAGTACTTC; CDR3: CAWSVQASYEQYF
size: -; V: TRBV29-1; D: TRBD2; J: TRBJ2-7; DNA: TGCAGCGTGGGGGGGACCTCCTCCTACGAGCAGTACTTC; CDR3: CSVGGTSSYEQYF
size: -; V: TRBV3-1/TRBV3-2; D: -; J: TRBJ2-1; DNA: TGTGCCAGCAGCCCCCGGTTCGGTAGCGGCTACGATGAGCAGTTCTTC; CDR3: CASSPRFGSGYDEQFF
size: -; V: TRBV7-2; D: -; J: TRBJ2-1; DNA: TGTGCCAGCAGCTTAGGGCTAGCAACGAGTGAGCAGTTCTTC; CDR3: CASSLGLATSEQFF
size: -; V: TRBV10-1; D: -; J: TRBJ1-1; DNA: TGCGCCAGCAGTGACCCCGGCAGGGATAAAGCTTTCTTT; CDR3: CASSDPGRDKAFF
size: -; V: TRBV19; D: -; J: TRBJ1-4; DNA: TGTGCCAGTAGAGGGATCAGTGCAGGGCCCACTAGAAATGAAAAACTGTTTTTT; CDR3: CASRGISAGPTRNEKLFF
size: -; V: TRBV6-1; D: TRBD1; J: TRBJ1-3; DNA: TGTGCCAGCAGTGAAGAGGACAGGAGGTTGGACACCATATATTTT; CDR3: CASSEEDRRLDTIYF
size: -; V: TRBV3-1/TRBV3-2; D: -; J: TRBJ2-5; DNA: TGTGCCAGCAGCCAAGATATATGGGAGACCCAGTACTTC; CDR3: CASSQDIWETQYF
size: -; V: TRBV19; D: -; J: TRBJ2-1; DNA: TGTGCCAGTAGTATCAGGGAGGCACTCAGGAGTGAGCAGTTCTTC; CDR3: CASSIREALRSEQFF
size: -; V: TRBV9; D: -; J: TRBJ1-3; DNA: TGTGCCAGCAGCGCCTCGGGGGGTGTTGGAAACACCATATATTTT; CDR3: CASSASGGVGNTIYF
size: -; V: TRBV7-2; D: -; J: TRBJ1-5; DNA: TGTGCCAGCAGCTTAGAGCCTAGCAATCAGCCCCAGCATTTT; CDR3: CASSLEPSNQPQHF
size: -; V: TRBV3-1/TRBV3-2; D: -; J: TRBJ2-7; DNA: TGTGCCAGCAGCCCAGCGACAAGCTCCTACGAGCAGTACTTC; CDR3: CASSPATSSYEQYF
size: -; V: TRBV13; D: TRBD2; J: TRBJ2-1; DNA: TGTGCCAGCAGCTTACTGGGACTAGTCAATGAGCAGTTCTTC; CDR3: CASSLLGLVNEQFF
size: -; V: TRBV7-2; D: -; J: TRBJ1-2; DNA: TGTGCCAGCAGCTTGGGGACAAACTATGGCTACACCTTC; CDR3: CASSLGTNYGYTF
size: -; V: TRBV3-1/TRBV3-2; D: -; J: TRBJ1-2; DNA: TGTGCCAGCAGCCAAGATACGGGGAATGGCTACACCTTC; CDR3: CASSQDTGNGYTF
size: -; V: TRBV9; D: -; J: TRBJ1-4; DNA: TGTGCCAGCAGCGTAGCTACGGCACCTAATGAAAAACTGTTTTTT; CDR3: CASSVATAPNEKLFF
size: -; V: TRBV2; D: -; J: TRBJ2-3; DNA: TGTGCCAGCAGTTCAGAGAGGGGACGCGATACGCAGTATTTT; CDR3: CASSSERGRDTQYF
size: -; V: TRBV18; D: TRBD2; J: TRBJ2-5; DNA: TGTGCCAGCTCGTCACAGCGGGGGCAAGAGACCCAGTACTTC; CDR3: CASSSQRGQETQYF
size: -; V: TRBV29-1; D: -; J: TRBJ1-5; DNA: TGCAGCGTTGGAATGGGCCCCGGGGGTCAGCCCCAGCATTTT; CDR3: CSVGMGPGGQPQHF
size: -; V: TRBV27; D: -; J: TRBJ1-2; DNA: TGTGCCAGCAGTACCCTCAGGGGTCCTAACTATGGCTACACCTTC; CDR3: CASSTLRGPNYGYTF
size: -; V: TRBV10-3; D: -; J: TRBJ2-2; DNA: TGTGCCATCAGTGAGTCGTTACAACAGGCGAACACCGGGGAGCTGTTTTTT; CDR3: CAISESLQQANTGELFF
size: -; V: TRBV6-1; D: -; J: TRBJ1-1; DNA: TGTGCCAGCAGTGAAGCCCGGGGGCCGAACACTGAAGCTTTCTTT; CDR3: CASSEARGPNTEAFF
size: once; V: TRBV7-6; D: -; J: TRBJ2-1; DNA: TGTGCCAGCAGCTTAGGATCCCCAGGGGTGTACAATGAGCAGTTCTTC; CDR3: CASSLGSPGVYNEQFF
size: -; V: TRBV9; D: -; J: TRBJ1-2; DNA: TGTGCCAGCAGCGTAGCCCCTAAAAGGGACTTACCTTTTTCCTATGGCTACACCTTC; CDR3: CASSVAPKRDLPFSYGYTF